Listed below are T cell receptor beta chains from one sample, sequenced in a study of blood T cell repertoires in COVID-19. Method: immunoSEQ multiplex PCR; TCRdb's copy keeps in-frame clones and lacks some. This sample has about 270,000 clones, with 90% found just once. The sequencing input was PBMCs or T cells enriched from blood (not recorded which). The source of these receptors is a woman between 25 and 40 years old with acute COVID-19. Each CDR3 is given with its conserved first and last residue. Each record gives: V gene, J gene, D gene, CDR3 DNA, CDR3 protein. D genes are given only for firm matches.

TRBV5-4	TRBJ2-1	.	TGTGCCAGCAGGCGAGATACAGGTGAGCAGTTCTTC	CASRRDTGEQFF
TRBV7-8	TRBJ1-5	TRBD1	TGTGCCAGCAGCTCCGGGACACCGACAGGGGACCAGCCCCAGCATTTT	CASSSGTPTGDQPQHF
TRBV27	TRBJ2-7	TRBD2	TGTGCCAGCAGTTTAGGTCGGGAGGGCCCCCCCTACGAGCAGTACTTC	CASSLGREGPPYEQYF
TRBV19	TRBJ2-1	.	TGTGCCAGTAGTACGGTCTACAATGAGCAGTTCTTC	CASSTVYNEQFF
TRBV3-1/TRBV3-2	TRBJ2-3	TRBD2	TGTGCCAGCAGCCAAGGACTAGCGGGAGTTGGAGATACGCAGTATTTT	CASSQGLAGVGDTQYF
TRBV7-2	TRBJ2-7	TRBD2	TGTGCCAGCATCGATAGCGGGAGTGGTCTGGGCGAGCAGTACTTC	CASIDSGSGLGEQYF
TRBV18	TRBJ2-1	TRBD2	TGTGCCAGCTCACTAACCGGGACTAGCGGGAGCAATGAGCAGTTCTTC	CASSLTGTSGSNEQFF
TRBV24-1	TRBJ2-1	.	TGTGCCACCAGTGATTGGAACCGGGACTACAATGAGCAGTTCTTC	CATSDWNRDYNEQFF
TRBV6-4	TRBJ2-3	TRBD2	TGTGCCAGCAGTGACGACCCGACTAGCTCAGATACGCAGTATTTT	CASSDDPTSSDTQYF
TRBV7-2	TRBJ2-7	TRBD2	TGTGCCAGCAGCCTTCTAGCGGGAGTCTACGAGCAGTACTTC	CASSLLAGVYEQYF
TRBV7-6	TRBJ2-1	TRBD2	TGTGCCAGCAGCTTAGCGCCTAGCGGGAGTACGTATGGGAAGGACAATGAGCAGTTCTTC	CASSLAPSGSTYGKDNEQFF
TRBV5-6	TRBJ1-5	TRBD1	TGTGCCAGCAGCTTGTCTCTGGGACAGGCGGATAGCAATCAGCCCCAGCATTTT	CASSLSLGQADSNQPQHF
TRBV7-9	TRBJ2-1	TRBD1	TGTGCCAGCAGCATGGGACAGGGTCTCTCGAATGAGCAGTTCTTC	CASSMGQGLSNEQFF
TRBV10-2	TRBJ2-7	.	TGCGCCAGCAGTGAGTACTCCATCTTCTACGAGCAGTACTTC	CASSEYSIFYEQYF
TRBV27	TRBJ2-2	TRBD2	TGTGCCAGCAGTGCTTCTAGCGGGAGGGCCTCGAACACCGGGGAGCTGTTTTTT	CASSASSGRASNTGELFF
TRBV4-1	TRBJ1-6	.	TGCGCCAGCAGCCAAGATAACTCCGTGGCCCTCCACTTT	CASSQDNSVALHF
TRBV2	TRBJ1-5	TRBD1	TGTGCCAGCAGGGGACAGATAAATCAGCCCCAGCATTTT	CASRGQINQPQHF
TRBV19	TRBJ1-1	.	TGTGCCAGTAGTATAGAGGGACAGAACACTGAAGCTTTCTTT	CASSIEGQNTEAFF